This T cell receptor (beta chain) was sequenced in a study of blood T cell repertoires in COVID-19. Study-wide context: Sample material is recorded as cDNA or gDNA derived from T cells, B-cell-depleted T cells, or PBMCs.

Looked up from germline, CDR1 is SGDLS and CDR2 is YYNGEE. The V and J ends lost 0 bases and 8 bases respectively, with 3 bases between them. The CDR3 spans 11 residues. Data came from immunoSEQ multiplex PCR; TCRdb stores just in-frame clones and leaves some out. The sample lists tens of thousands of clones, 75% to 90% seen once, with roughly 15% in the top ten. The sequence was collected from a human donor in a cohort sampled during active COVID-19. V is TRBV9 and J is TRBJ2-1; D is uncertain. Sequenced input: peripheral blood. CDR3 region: CASSVVDEQFF. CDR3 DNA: TGTGCCAGCAGCGTAGTAGATGAGCAGTTCTTC.